This paragraph covers one T cell receptor beta chain sequence. As yet, its antigen is unknown. Libraries were prepared by immunoSEQ multiplex PCR; TCRdb keeps only in-frame clonotypes and omits some of them. The table lists around 99,000 clones, around 90% of them singletons. This entry comes from a study of identifying expanded T cells in peripheral blood. Findings of the study overall: Across healthy donors, higher total template counts meant significantly greater approximately 2-week count variance. Differentially abundant clones: around 1.1 between replicates, about 15 at approximately two weeks, 19 to 20 at four.

The V gene lost 5 bases and the J gene lost 7 bases, with 15 bases spanning the gap. CDR3 length: 13 residues. The V gene's germline CDR1 is SGHRS and CDR2 YFSETQ. Sequencing was performed on blood. The clonotype was recovered from a person aged 18 to 75 in good health. The chain joins TRBV5-1 to TRBJ1-1, with D uncertain. CDR3 DNA sequence: TGCGCCAGCAGTCCTAACCGGGAAAATGAAGCTTTCTTT. Translating it yields CASSPNRENEAFF.